This T cell receptor (beta chain) appears in the sequencing data of a study of cytomegalovirus exposure and HLA in healthy donors. Looking at the study overall: Early released data comprised around 80 million unique TCRs from HLA-typed donors. Study results and limitations: There were some public TCRs occurring in many donors, but most TCR sequences were rare. Cytomegalovirus-associated status was assigned to 164 TCR beta chains.

Of note for this clone: Its antigen is currently unknown.

V shed 7 bases and J 4 bases; nucleotides not matched to a gene: 3. The CDR3 has 13 amino acids. CDR1 LNHDA and CDR2 SQIVND come from the germline V gene (reference sequence). The PCR made use of 60 Vbeta and 13 Jbeta primers. Original handling: A later analysis counted 80 million or so unique TCR beta chains, around 11 million shared. Sequencing was performed with immunoSEQ multiplex PCR; in TCRdb, only in-frame clones are kept and a portion is missing. Clone size and the V and J calls come from that table; the DNA yielded D and trimming. This sample has 160,000 or so clones, with roughly 65% found just once.

The rearrangement links TRBV19 to TRBJ2-2; 7 bases map to TRBD1. Material for sequencing was PBMCs. The sequence derives from a man aged 18 to 35 in good health and CMV-seropositive. This CDR3 reads CASKAGGTGELFF. DNA for the CDR3: TGTGCCAGTAAGGCAGGGGGCACCGGGGAGCTGTTTTTT.